This is a list of T cell receptor beta chains from one sample in a study of CD8 T cells in ankylosing spondylitis. TCRdb re-analysed the 5' RACE reads in MiXCR, keeping a single row per CDR3 protein. The repertoire holds a few hundred thousand distinct CDR3 sequences, with around 20% as singletons. Sequencing input: blood, either unsorted or a sorted T cell fraction (not recorded which). These TCRs come from a female donor with ankylosing spondylitis or in good health (not recorded which). Both conserved end residues are part of each CDR3. D genes are given only for firm matches. Only some rows state a clone size, as once, few, many or a class for expanded clones.

v_gene,abundance,d_gene,j_gene,CDR3nt,CDR3aa
TRBV7-2,.,.,TRBJ2-3,TGTGCCAGCAGCTTAGGCCCCGCTTCAGATACGCAGTATTTT,CASSLGPASDTQYF
TRBV6-1,.,TRBD2,TRBJ2-1,TGTGCCAGCAGTGAAGCCAAACTAGCGGGAGGGAACGATGAGCAGTTCTTC,CASSEAKLAGGNDEQFF
TRBV12-3/TRBV12-4,few,.,TRBJ2-1,TGTGCCAGCAGTTTACGTTGGGGTAGATCCTACAATGAGCAGTTCTTC,CASSLRWGRSYNEQFF
TRBV6-2/TRBV6-3,.,.,TRBJ2-1,TGTGCCAGCACTATGGACTTCTCCTACAATGAGCAGTTCTTC,CASTMDFSYNEQFF
TRBV6-5,.,.,TRBJ2-5,TGTGCCAGCAGTTCCCATCCCAGGAATCTTGGGGAGACCCAGTACTTC,CASSSHPRNLGETQYF
TRBV28,few,.,TRBJ2-2,TGTGCCAGCAGGAAAAGGGGGACGAACACCGGGGAGCTGTTTTTT,CASRKRGTNTGELFF
TRBV20-1,.,.,TRBJ1-5,TGCAGTGCTAGAGAGATAGGTCCGCCCCAGCATTTT,CSAREIGPPQHF
TRBV30,few,TRBD2,TRBJ2-1,TGTGCCTGGAGGGGCGTCGCGGGAGGGCATTGGGGCAATGAGCAGTTCTTC,CAWRGVAGGHWGNEQFF
TRBV7-6,.,.,TRBJ1-2,TGTGCCAGCAGCGGCCCGGGGGTGGCGGGCTACACCTTC,CASSGPGVAGYTF
TRBV6-1,.,.,TRBJ2-5,TGTGCCAGCAGGGGGCTAGCAGCCCAAGAGACCCAGTACTTC,CASRGLAAQETQYF
TRBV18,.,.,TRBJ2-7,TGTGCCAGCTCACCGCAAAGGGACAAGTGGGAGCAGTACTTC,CASSPQRDKWEQYF
TRBV15,few,.,TRBJ2-2,TGTGCCACCAGCAGAGATCTCGGCACCGGGGAGCTGTTTTTT,CATSRDLGTGELFF
TRBV30,many,TRBD2,TRBJ2-5,TGTGCCGGAACTAGCGGGAGCGGGGAGACCCAGTACTTC,CAGTSGSGETQYF
TRBV6-1,few,.,TRBJ1-1,TGTGCCAGCGGTGCCGGGCAGGGTTACACTGAAGCTTTCTTT,CASGAGQGYTEAFF
TRBV20-1,many,TRBD2,TRBJ2-7,TGCAGTGCCCCGCTCGGTGGGGCTAGCGGCCACTACGAGCAGTACTTC,CSAPLGGASGHYEQYF
TRBV6-5,.,.,TRBJ2-7,TGTGCCAGCAGTGTAGGGGTCCACGAGCAGTACTTC,CASSVGVHEQYF
TRBV29-1,few,.,TRBJ1-1,TGCAGCGTTGGTCGGACCGCGGACACTGAAGCTTTCTTT,CSVGRTADTEAFF
TRBV20-1,.,.,TRBJ2-7,TGCAGTGCTAGTGTCCGAGACTACGAGCAGTACTTC,CSASVRDYEQYF
TRBV20-1,few,TRBD2,TRBJ2-3,TGCAGTGCTAGGGTAGCGGGAGATCAAGATACGCAGTATTTT,CSARVAGDQDTQYF
TRBV20-1,.,.,TRBJ1-2,TGCAGTGCTAGAATCGGGGGACGCGGTTATGGCTACACCTTC,CSARIGGRGYGYTF
TRBV6-1,.,.,TRBJ2-1,TGTGCCAGCAGGAAAGGACTCCTACCCGACAATGAGCAGTTCTTC,CASRKGLLPDNEQFF
TRBV7-2,.,.,TRBJ2-1,TGTGCCAGCAGCTACGGACCCCTAAATGAGCAGTTCTTC,CASSYGPLNEQFF
TRBV9,few,TRBD1,TRBJ2-5,TGTGCCAGCAGCGCCACAGGGGGCTCAGGAGAGACCCAGTACTTC,CASSATGGSGETQYF
TRBV29-1,many,.,TRBJ1-2,TGCAGCGTTGTGGACAGATTATATGGCTACACCTTC,CSVVDRLYGYTF